This TCR beta chain was captured in a study of human T cells and chemical hapten exposure. TCRdb processed the 5' RACE reads anew with MiXCR; each CDR3 protein has one entry. The sample shows approximately 140,000 distinct CDR3 sequences, 3.5% to 5% of them seen only once. The CDR3 contains 14 residues. Trimming took off 4 bases at V and 7 bases at J, with 11 bases between the two ends. Sequencing started from total RNA isolated from unfractionated whole blood. This clonotype was observed many times. This chain links TRBV12-3 or TRBV12-4 with TRBJ1-6; tentatively, D is TRBD1 (5 bases). This TCR was recovered from a female donor in good health. Here the CDR3 DNA reads TGTGCCAGCAGTTACCGGGGCCCCAATTCACCCCTCCACTTT. It translates to CASSYRGPNSPLHF.